The 28 T cell receptor beta chains in this list originate from one sample, sequenced in a study of blood T cell repertoires in COVID-19. Data came from immunoSEQ multiplex PCR; TCRdb stores just in-frame clones and leaves some out. The sample records about 24,000 clones, over 55% being singletons. Sequenced material: peripheral blood. These receptor sequences come from an elderly woman with acute or convalescent COVID-19.

This rearrangement joins TRBV7-9 to TRBJ1-2; D unresolved. Trimming removed 3 bases from V and 4 bases from J, with 9 bases in between. Germline values: CDR1 SEHNR, CDR2 FQNEAQ (reference sequence). The CDR3 sequence is 13 residues long. The CDR3 region has the DNA TGTGCCAGCAGCTTGGGAGTTGTCTATGGCTACACCTTC. It yields the protein CASSLGVVYGYTF.

This chain uses TRBV10-3 with TRBJ1-1; 9 bases agree with TRBD1. This CDR3 spans 15 amino acids. Looked up from germline, CDR1 is ENHRY and CDR2 is SYGVKD. J was trimmed by 6 bases and V by 6 bases; bases with no gene match: 11. In DNA, the CDR3 is TGTGCCATCAGACCGGGGACAGGGCGGGGCTCTGAAGCTTTCTTT. Translating it yields CAIRPGTGRGSEAFF.

The V gene is TRBV5-4, the J gene TRBJ1-2; TRBD1 matches at 9 bases. V was pared by 2 bases and J by 6 bases, with 2 bases of the junction left unmatched. CDR3 size: 13 residues. Germline-derived CDR1 and CDR2 are SGHNT and YYREEE (reference sequence). CDR3 sequence: CASSFRDRDGYTF. As DNA, the CDR3 is TGTGCCAGCAGCTTCCGGGACAGGGATGGCTACACCTTC.

V is TRBV5-1 and J is TRBJ1-2, with a possible D match to TRBD1 (6 bases). Germline V gives CDR1 SGHRS, CDR2 YFSETQ. The germline V and J ends were trimmed by 3 bases and 2 bases, with 11 bases remaining between them. The CDR3 covers 14 residues. CDR3 in amino acids: CASSSGGQNYGYTF. The CDR3 nucleotides read TGCGCCAGCAGCTCGGGGGGACAAAACTATGGCTACACCTTC.

The CDR3 loop reads CASSEWSVRDTGELFF. The CDR3 DNA follows: TGTGCCAGCAGTGAATGGAGCGTCAGAGACACCGGGGAGCTGTTTTTT. V and J are TRBV6-1 and TRBJ2-2; D gene unclear. Trimming took off 2 bases at V and 3 bases at J, with 13 bases between the two ends. CDR1 MNHNS and CDR2 SASEGT come from the germline V gene. The CDR3 is 16 residues long.

The chain couples TRBV2 to TRBJ2-5; 8 bases match TRBD2. Per the germline V gene, CDR1 is SNHLY and CDR2 is FYNNEI. The V and J ends lost 5 bases and 4 bases, in that order; junction bases with no gene match: 9. This CDR3 is 15 amino acids long. CDR3 nucleotide sequence: TGTGCCAGCAGTTTCGGGCTAGCGGGTATAGAGACCCAGTACTTC. Encoded protein: CASSFGLAGIETQYF. The full variable domain, with the rest looked up from reference TRBV2 and TRBJ2-5, is EPEVTQTPSHQVTQMGQEVILRCVPISNHLYFYWYRQILGQKVEFLVSFYNNEISEKSEIFDDQFSVERPDGSNFTLKIRSTKLEDSAMYFCASSFGLAGIETQYFGPGTRLLVL.

This clone was observed many times. This sequence joins TRBV12-3 or TRBV12-4 and TRBJ2-1; D is uncertain. Trimming left V 3 bases short and J 9 bases short, with 6 bases between. The CDR3 loop spans 11 amino acids. CDR3 amino acids: CASSFYIEQFF. Here the CDR3 DNA reads TGTGCCAGCAGTTTCTATATTGAGCAGTTCTTC.

This chain uses TRBV6-5 with TRBJ1-2, with no clear D. The CDR3 spans 15 residues. Trimming took off 0 bases at V and 4 bases at J, with 12 bases between the two ends. Germline V gene lookup returns CDR1 MNHEY and CDR2 SVGAGI. This CDR3 is CASSYSRQRPYGYTF. The CDR3 DNA reads as TGTGCCAGCAGTTACTCCCGACAACGGCCCTATGGCTACACCTTC.

The genes are TRBV24-1 and TRBJ1-3; D unclear. Trimming cost V 9 bases and J 4 bases, with 9 bases left between them. The CDR3 length is 12 residues. The germline V gene has CDR1 KGHDR and CDR2 SFDVKD. As DNA, the CDR3 is TGTGCCACCGCCGGAGACGGAAACACCATATATTTT. Its protein is CATAGDGNTIYF.

The chain carries TRBV19 and TRBJ1-2, with unresolved D. The CDR3 totals 12 residues. Trimming left V 4 bases short and J 4 bases short, with 7 bases between. The germline gives CDR1 LNHDA, CDR2 SQIVND (reference sequence). CDR3 in amino acids: CASSSDFYGYTF. CDR3 coding DNA: TGTGCCAGTAGTAGTGACTTCTATGGCTACACCTTC.

This rearrangement joins TRBV7-9 to TRBJ2-1, with D possibly being TRBD2 (6 bases). The CDR3 is made up of 15 amino acids. Germline loops: CDR1 SEHNR, CDR2 FQNEAQ (reference sequence). V was pared by 5 bases and J by 0 bases, with 11 bases between. CDR3 residues: CASSGAGRSYNEQFF. In nucleotides, the CDR3 is TGTGCCAGCAGCGGGGCGGGACGCTCCTACAATGAGCAGTTCTTC.

This clone was recorded once. The chain couples TRBV3-1 (or the pseudogene TRBV3-2) to TRBJ1-5; TRBD1 matches 8 bases. Germline trimming cut 5 bases from V and 5 bases from J; bases unmatched to any gene: 2. The CDR3 extends over 13 amino acids. From germline, CDR1 is LGHDT and CDR2 YNNKEL (reference sequence). CDR3 bases: TGTGCCAGCAGCTACAGGGGGGATCAGCCCCAGCATTTT. Translation: CASSYRGDQPQHF.

The rearrangement joins TRBV5-8 to TRBJ2-5; 9 positions agree with TRBD2. The length of the CDR3 is 17 residues. V was pared by 0 bases and J by 5 bases, with 11 bases of the junction left unmatched. CDR1 and CDR2 from the germline V gene are SGHTS and YDEGEE. The DNA for the CDR3 is TGTGCCAGCAGCTTGGGGGCGACTAGCGGATTTACCGAGACCCAGTACTTC. Translation gives CASSLGATSGFTETQYF.

The CDR3 is CASAEKGYNEQFF. For the CDR3, the DNA is TGTGCCTCCGCGGAGAAGGGGTACAATGAGCAGTTCTTC. The J gene is TRBJ2-1, the V gene TRBV7-2; possible D gene TRBD1, 5 bases. With 11 bases removed from V and 4 bases from J, the gap between germline ends came to 15 bases. The CDR3 spans 13 residues. Germline V gene sequence: CDR1 SGHTA, CDR2 FQGNSA. The full variable domain, completed using reference TRBV7-2 and TRBJ2-1, is GAGVSQSPSNKVTEKGKDVELRCDPISGHTALYWYRQSLGQGLEFLIYFQGNSAPDKSGLPSDRFSAERTGGSVSTLTIQRTQQEDSAVYLCASAEKGYNEQFFGPGTRLTVL.

The chain carries TRBV28 and TRBJ2-1; unclear D gene. Trimming left V 8 bases short and J 4 bases short, with 15 bases between. Germline loops: CDR1 MDHEN, CDR2 SYDVKM. The CDR3 is 14 amino acids. CDR3 sequence: CASLSGTGYNEQFF. The CDR3 nucleotides are TGTGCCAGCCTCTCGGGTACCGGTTACAATGAGCAGTTCTTC.

The chain combines TRBV12-2 with TRBJ2-7; the table calls TRBD2, which could not be checked here. TRBV12-2 is described as a pseudogene. CDR3 length: 17 amino acids. The CDR3: CASRPIMAPTGTYEQYF. The CDR3 coding sequence is TGTGCAAGTCGCCCCATAATGGCCCCCACGGGTACCTACGAGCAGTACTTC.

This sequence joins TRBV5-1 and TRBJ2-2; D is ambiguous. Between the trimmed V and J ends, which lost 2 bases and 0 bases, there was a span of 8 bases. The length of the CDR3 is 15 residues. Per germline, CDR1 SGHRS and CDR2 YFSETQ. The CDR3 DNA reads as TGCGCCAGCAGCTTCCAACATGCGAACACCGGGGAGCTGTTTTTT. Its protein is CASSFQHANTGELFF.

The genes are TRBV6-6 and TRBJ2-1, with 8 bases lining up with TRBD2. CDR3 size: 16 residues. The germline V gene encodes CDR1 MNHNY and CDR2 SVGAGI (reference sequence). J gave up 1 base and V 6 bases, and 8 bases lay outside the gene matches. The CDR3 sequence: CASSSPLAVSYNEQFF. Written as DNA, the CDR3 is TGTGCCAGCAGCTCGCCACTAGCGGTTTCCTACAATGAGCAGTTCTTC.

The chain combines TRBV7-2 with TRBJ1-6, with TRBD1 as a possible D gene (5 bases). Germline CDR1 reads SGHTA; CDR2 reads FQGNSA. The CDR3 spans 15 residues. Trimming stripped 7 bases from V and 9 bases from J, with 19 bases between. The CDR3 region has the DNA TGTGCCAGCACTCCAGGGTCCGGTGATGGTTCACCCCTCCACTTT. Its translation: CASTPGSGDGSPLHF.

This sequence joins TRBV11-2 and TRBJ1-4; 8 bases are shared with TRBD1. The CDR3 covers 16 residues. CDR1 is SGHAT, CDR2 FQNNGV, per germline. V dropped 2 bases and J dropped 5; count of bases not matched to a gene: 7. The CDR3 sequence is CASSLQGASSNEKLFF. The CDR3 nucleotides are TGTGCCAGCAGCTTACAGGGGGCCTCTTCGAATGAAAAACTGTTTTTT.

The genes are TRBV14 and TRBJ1-5; no clear D. CDR1 and CDR2 from the germline V gene are SGHDN and FVKESK. V was trimmed by 4 bases and J by 6 bases, leaving 16 bases between them. The CDR3 covers 15 residues. The CDR3 DNA is TGTGCCAGCAGCCCGGCGGGGATTCTAGGTCAGCCCCAGCATTTT. Translation: CASSPAGILGQPQHF.

V is TRBV28 and J is TRBJ2-1; D is perhaps TRBD2 (6 bases). V lost 5 bases and J 4 bases, leaving 15 bases between the germline ends. The CDR3 is 15 residues long. Germline CDR1 is MDHEN and CDR2 is SYDVKM. The CDR3 DNA reads TGTGCCAGCAGTCCTGATAGCGGAGTTTACAATGAGCAGTTCTTC. It is translated as CASSPDSGVYNEQFF.

The J gene is TRBJ1-6, the V gene TRBV30; TRBD1 is a possible D gene (5 bases). The germline V gene encodes CDR1 GTSNPN and CDR2 SVGIG (reference sequence). Trimming took 2 bases from V and 5 from J, leaving 10 bases between them. The CDR3 spans 14 residues. CDR3 nucleotides: TGTGCCTGGAGTCAGGGCATTAATAATTCACCCCTCCACTTT. Its translation is CAWSQGINNSPLHF. Drawing the rest from reference TRBV30 and TRBJ1-6, the complete variable domain is SQTIHQWPATLVQPVGSPLSLECTVEGTSNPNLYWYRQAAGRGLQLLFYSVGIGQISSEVPQNLSASRPQDRQFILSSKKLLLSDSGFYLCAWSQGINNSPLHFGNGTRLTVT.

CDR3 coding DNA: TGTGCCAGCAGCCTCGACAGGGGACGGCCCCAGCATTTT. Translation gives CASSLDRGRPQHF. The V and J genes are TRBV4-2 and TRBJ1-5; 8 bases align to TRBD1. The length of the CDR3 is 13 residues. Germline CDR1 LGHNA, CDR2 YNFKEQ. With 4 bases clipped from V and 9 bases from J, the junction kept 5 bases outside the gene matches.

The chain links TRBV2 to TRBJ2-5, with 7 bases that match TRBD1. Germline V gives CDR1 SNHLY, CDR2 FYNNEI. J lost 1 base, V lost 2 bases, and 7 bases had no gene match. The CDR3 length is 16 residues. CDR3 in amino acids: CASSEQAGGSQETQYF. DNA for the CDR3: TGTGCCAGCAGTGAACAGGCAGGGGGTTCCCAAGAGACCCAGTACTTC.

V and J are TRBV11-2 and TRBJ2-1; no definite D call. CDR1 SGHAT and CDR2 FQNNGV come from the germline V gene. V was clipped by 6 bases and J by 3 bases, with 12 bases between them. This CDR3 is 14 amino acids long. CDR3 nucleotide sequence: TGTGCCAGCAGGCAGTTGTCATACTACAATGAGCAGTTCTTC. This encodes CASRQLSYYNEQFF.

CDR3 in amino acids: CASSLGGGMNYGYTF. In DNA form, the CDR3 reads TGCGCCAGCAGCTTGGGAGGAGGCATGAACTATGGCTACACCTTC. This rearrangement joins TRBV5-1 to TRBJ1-2; no firm D call. Between the trimmed V and J ends, which lost 0 bases and 2 bases, there was a span of 11 bases. Germline assignment: CDR1 SGHRS and CDR2 YFSETQ. The CDR3 extends over 15 amino acids.

The chain links TRBV19 to TRBJ1-4; 7 nucleotides agree with TRBD1. Germline values: CDR1 LNHDA, CDR2 SQIVND (reference sequence). The CDR3 length is 15 residues. The V gene end was trimmed by 5 bases and the J gene end by 0 bases; junction bases not matched to a gene: 3. The CDR3: CASSSGQSTNEKLFF. The CDR3 nucleotides are TGTGCCAGTAGTTCGGGACAGTCAACTAATGAAAAACTGTTTTTT.